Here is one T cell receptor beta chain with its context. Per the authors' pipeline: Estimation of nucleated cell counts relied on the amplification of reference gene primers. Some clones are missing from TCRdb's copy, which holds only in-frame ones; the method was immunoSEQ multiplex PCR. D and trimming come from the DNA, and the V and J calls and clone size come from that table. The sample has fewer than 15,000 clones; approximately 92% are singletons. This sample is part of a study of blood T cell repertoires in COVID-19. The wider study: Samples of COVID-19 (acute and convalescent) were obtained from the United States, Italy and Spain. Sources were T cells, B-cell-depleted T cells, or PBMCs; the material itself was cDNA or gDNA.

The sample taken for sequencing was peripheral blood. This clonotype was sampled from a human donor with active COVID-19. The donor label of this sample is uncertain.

The CDR3 here is CAWSKAGLYNEQFF. Here the CDR3 DNA reads TGTGCCTGGAGTAAGGCGGGACTCTACAATGAGCAGTTCTTC. The chain couples TRBV30 to TRBJ2-1; D possibly corresponds to TRBD2 (6 bases). The CDR3 contains 14 residues. Germline V gene data show CDR1 as GTSNPN and CDR2 as SVGIG (reference sequence). Trimming took 2 bases from V and 3 from J, leaving 11 bases between them.